One and the same sample provided the 2 T cell receptor beta chains below, sequenced in a study of OX40 agonist ivuxolimab in advanced cancers. Some clones are missing from TCRdb's copy, which holds only in-frame ones; the method was immunoSEQ multiplex PCR. Of about 26,000 clones listed, approximately 91% are singletons. Specimen: CD4+ or CD8+ T cells sorted from blood, collected in a trial of the OX40 agonist ivuxolimab. All receptors come from an adult with an advanced solid tumor such as melanoma, head and neck, liver or kidney cancer.

The table lists this clone with a few counts. V usage is TRBV5-4 and J usage is TRBJ2-7; TRBD2 aligns across 8 bases. Unmatched junction bases numbered 9, after V lost 10 bases and J lost 0 bases. The CDR3 spans 14 residues. Germline V gives CDR1 SGHNT, CDR2 YYREEE (reference sequence). CDR3 in DNA: TGTGCCGGGTCTAGCGGGTTAAGCTCCTACGAGCAGTACTTC. It yields the protein CAGSSGLSSYEQYF.

The J gene is TRBJ2-1, the V gene TRBV4-1, with 8 bases aligning to TRBD2. This CDR3 region has 14 residues. V shed 2 bases and J 6 bases; nucleotides not matched to a gene: 3. The germline V gene encodes CDR1 MGHRA and CDR2 YSYEKL. The CDR3 reads CASSQSSGVNEQFF. The CDR3 DNA reads TGCGCCAGCAGCCAAAGTAGCGGGGTCAATGAGCAGTTCTTC.